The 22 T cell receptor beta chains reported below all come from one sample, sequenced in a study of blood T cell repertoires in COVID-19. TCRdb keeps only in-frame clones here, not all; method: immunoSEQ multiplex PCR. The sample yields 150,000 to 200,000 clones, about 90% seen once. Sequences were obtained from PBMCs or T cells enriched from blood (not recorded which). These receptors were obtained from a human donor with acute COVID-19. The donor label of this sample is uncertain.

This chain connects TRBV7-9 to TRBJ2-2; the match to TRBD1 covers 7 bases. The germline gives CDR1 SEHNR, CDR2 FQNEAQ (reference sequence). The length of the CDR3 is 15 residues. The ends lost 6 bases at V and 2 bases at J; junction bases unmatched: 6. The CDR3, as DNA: TGTGCCAGCAGACTTGACAGGGAAAACACCGGGGAGCTGTTTTTT. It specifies CASRLDRENTGELFF.

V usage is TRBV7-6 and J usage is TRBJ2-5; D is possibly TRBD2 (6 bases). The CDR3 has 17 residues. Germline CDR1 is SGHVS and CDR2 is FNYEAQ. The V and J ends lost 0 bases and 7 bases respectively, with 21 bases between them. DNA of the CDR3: TGTGCCAGCAGCTTAGCGGTGTGGGGGGACGGCCCTGGGACCCAGTACTTC. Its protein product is CASSLAVWGDGPGTQYF.

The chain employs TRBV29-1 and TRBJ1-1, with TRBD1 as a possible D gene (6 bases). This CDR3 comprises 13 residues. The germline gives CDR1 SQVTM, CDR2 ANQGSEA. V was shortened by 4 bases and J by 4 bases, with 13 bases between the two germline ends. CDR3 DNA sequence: TGCAGCGTTGTCGGGACACCGCTCACTGAAGCTTTCTTT. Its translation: CSVVGTPLTEAFF.

CDR3 protein: CASSPEIRGNTEAFF. Here the CDR3 DNA reads TGTGCCAGCAGCCCCGAGATAAGGGGGAACACTGAAGCTTTCTTT. The chain is built from TRBV7-6 and TRBJ1-1, with D possibly being TRBD1 (5 bases). Trimming left V 5 bases short and J 1 base short, with 14 bases between. The germline V gene has CDR1 SGHVS and CDR2 FNYEAQ. The CDR3 extends over 15 amino acids.

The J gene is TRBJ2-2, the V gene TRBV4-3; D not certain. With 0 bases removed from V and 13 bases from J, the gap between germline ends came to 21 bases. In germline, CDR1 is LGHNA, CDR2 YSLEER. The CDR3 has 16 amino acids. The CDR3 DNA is TGCGCCAGCAGCCAAGATACGAGGATTCCCCTACAAGGGCTGTTTTTT. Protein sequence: CASSQDTRIPLQGLFF.

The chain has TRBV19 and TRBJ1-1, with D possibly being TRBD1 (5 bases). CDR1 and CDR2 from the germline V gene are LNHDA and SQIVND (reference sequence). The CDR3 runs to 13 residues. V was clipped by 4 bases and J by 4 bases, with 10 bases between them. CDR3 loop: CASSTRVVTEAFF. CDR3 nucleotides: TGTGCCAGTAGTACCAGGGTGGTCACTGAAGCTTTCTTT.

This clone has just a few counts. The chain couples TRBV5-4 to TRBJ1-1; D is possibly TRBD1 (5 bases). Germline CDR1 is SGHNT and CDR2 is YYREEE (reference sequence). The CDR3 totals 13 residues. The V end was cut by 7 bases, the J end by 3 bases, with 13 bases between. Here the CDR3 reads CASSRGRDTEAFF. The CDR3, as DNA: TGTGCCAGCTCAAGGGGTCGAGACACTGAAGCTTTCTTT.

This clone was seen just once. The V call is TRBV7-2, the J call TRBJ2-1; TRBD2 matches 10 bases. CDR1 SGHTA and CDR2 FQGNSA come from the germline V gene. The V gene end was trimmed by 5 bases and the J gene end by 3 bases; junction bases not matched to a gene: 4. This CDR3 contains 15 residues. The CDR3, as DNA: TGTGCCAGCAGCCTTAGCGGGGGGAGCTACAATGAGCAGTTCTTC. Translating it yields CASSLSGGSYNEQFF.

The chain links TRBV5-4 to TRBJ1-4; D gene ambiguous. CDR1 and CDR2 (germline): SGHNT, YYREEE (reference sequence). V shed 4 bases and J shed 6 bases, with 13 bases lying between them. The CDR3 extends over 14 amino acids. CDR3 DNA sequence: TGTGCCAGCAGCCAGGCCCTTTTCGATGAAAAACTGTTTTTT. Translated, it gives CASSQALFDEKLFF. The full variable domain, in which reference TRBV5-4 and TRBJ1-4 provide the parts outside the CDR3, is ETGVTQSPTHLIKTRGQQVTLRCSSQSGHNTVSWYQQALGQGPQFIFQYYREEENGRGNFPPRFSGLQFPNYSSELNVNALELDDSALYLCASSQALFDEKLFFGSGTQLSVL.

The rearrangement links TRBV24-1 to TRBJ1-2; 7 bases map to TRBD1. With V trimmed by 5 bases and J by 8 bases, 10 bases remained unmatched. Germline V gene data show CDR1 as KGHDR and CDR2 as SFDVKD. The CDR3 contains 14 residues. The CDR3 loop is CATSGLQGDWGYTF. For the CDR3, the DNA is TGTGCCACCAGTGGCCTCCAGGGGGATTGGGGCTACACCTTC.

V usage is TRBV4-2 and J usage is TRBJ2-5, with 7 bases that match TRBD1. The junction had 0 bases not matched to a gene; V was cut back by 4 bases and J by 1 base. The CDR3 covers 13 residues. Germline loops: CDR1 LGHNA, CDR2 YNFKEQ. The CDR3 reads CASSRDSQETQYF. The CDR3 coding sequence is TGTGCCAGCAGCCGGGACAGCCAAGAGACCCAGTACTTC.

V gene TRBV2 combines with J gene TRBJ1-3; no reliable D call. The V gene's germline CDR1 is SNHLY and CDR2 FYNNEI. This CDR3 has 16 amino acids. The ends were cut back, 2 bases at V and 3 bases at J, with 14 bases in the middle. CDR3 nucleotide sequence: TGTGCCAGCAGTGAAAGGCCGACCTCGGGTGGAAACACCATATATTTT. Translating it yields CASSERPTSGGNTIYF.

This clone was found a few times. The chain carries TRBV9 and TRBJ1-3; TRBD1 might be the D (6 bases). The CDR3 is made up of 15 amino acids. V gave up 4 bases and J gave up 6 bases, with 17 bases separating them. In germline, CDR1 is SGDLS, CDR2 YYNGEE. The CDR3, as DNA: TGTGCCAGCAGCTTCTGCCGGGACACCATAAACACCATATATTTT. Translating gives CASSFCRDTINTIYF.

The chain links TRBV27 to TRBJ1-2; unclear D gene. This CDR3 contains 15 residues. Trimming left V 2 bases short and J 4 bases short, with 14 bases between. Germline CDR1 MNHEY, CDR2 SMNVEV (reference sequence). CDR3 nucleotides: TGTGCCAGCAGTTTAAGATCCTCGGGAAGCTATGGCTACACCTTC. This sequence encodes CASSLRSSGSYGYTF.

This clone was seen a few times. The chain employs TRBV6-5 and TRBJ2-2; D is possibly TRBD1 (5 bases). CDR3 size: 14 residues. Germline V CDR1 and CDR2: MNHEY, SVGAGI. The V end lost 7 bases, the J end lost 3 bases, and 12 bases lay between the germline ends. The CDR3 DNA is TGTGCCAGCAATCCAGGGCAGCACACCGGGGAGCTGTTTTTT. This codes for CASNPGQHTGELFF.

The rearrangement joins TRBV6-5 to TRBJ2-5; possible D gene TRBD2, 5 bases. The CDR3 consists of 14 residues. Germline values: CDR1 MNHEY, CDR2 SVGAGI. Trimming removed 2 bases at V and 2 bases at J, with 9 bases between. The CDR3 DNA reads TGTGCCAGCAGTTACCGCCGGGGACAAGAGACCCAGTACTTC. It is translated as CASSYRRGQETQYF.

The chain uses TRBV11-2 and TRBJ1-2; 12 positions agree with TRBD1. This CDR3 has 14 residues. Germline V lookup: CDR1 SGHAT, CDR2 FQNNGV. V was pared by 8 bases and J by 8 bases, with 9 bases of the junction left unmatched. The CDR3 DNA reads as TGTGCCAGCGACAGGGACAGGGGGCGCGGGGGCTACACCTTC. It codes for CASDRDRGRGGYTF.

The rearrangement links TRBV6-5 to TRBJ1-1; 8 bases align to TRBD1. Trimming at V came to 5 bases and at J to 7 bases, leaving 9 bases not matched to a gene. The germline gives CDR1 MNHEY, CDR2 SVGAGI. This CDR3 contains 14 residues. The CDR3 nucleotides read TGTGCCAGCAGTACGACGGACAGGGCGGGTGAAGCTTTCTTT. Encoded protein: CASSTTDRAGEAFF.

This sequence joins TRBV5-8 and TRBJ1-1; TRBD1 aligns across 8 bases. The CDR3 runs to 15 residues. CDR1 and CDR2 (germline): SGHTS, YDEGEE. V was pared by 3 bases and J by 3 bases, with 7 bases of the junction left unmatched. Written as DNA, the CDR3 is TGTGCCAGCAGCTCGACAGGGGACGGTTACACTGAAGCTTTCTTT. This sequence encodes CASSSTGDGYTEAFF.

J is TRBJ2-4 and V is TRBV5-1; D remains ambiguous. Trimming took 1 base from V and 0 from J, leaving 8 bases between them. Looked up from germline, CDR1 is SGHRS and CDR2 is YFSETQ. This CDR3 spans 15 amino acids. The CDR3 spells CASSLPSLAKNIQYF. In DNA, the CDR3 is TGCGCCAGCAGCTTGCCGTCGTTAGCCAAAAACATTCAGTACTTC.

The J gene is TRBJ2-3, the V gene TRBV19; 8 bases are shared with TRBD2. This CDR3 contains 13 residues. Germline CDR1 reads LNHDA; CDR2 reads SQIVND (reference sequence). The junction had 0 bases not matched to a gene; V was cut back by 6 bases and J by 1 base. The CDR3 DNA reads TGTGCCAGTAGACTAGCGGGCACAGATACGCAGTATTTT. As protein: CASRLAGTDTQYF.

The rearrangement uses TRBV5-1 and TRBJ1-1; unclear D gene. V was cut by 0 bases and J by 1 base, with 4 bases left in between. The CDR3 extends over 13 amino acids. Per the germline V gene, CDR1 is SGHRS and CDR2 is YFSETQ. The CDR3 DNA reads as TGCGCCAGCAGCTTGGATCGGAACACTGAAGCTTTCTTT. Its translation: CASSLDRNTEAFF. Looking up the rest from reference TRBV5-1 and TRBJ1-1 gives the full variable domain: KAGVTQTPRYLIKTRGQQVTLSCSPISGHRSVSWYQQTPGQGLQFLFEYFSETQRNKGNFPGRFSGRQFSNSRSEMNVSTLELGDSALYLCASSLDRNTEAFFGQGTRLTVV.